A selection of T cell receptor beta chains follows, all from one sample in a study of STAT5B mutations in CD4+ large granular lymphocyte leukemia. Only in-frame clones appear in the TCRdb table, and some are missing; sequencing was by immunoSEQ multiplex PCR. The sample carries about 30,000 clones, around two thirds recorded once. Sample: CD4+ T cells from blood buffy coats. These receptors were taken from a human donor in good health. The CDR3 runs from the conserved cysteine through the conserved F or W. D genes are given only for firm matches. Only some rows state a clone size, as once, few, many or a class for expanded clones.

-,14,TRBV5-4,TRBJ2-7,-,CASSLDRVVSEQYF,TGTGCCAGCAGCTTGGACAGGGTTGTCAGCGAGCAGTACTTC
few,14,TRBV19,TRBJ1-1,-,CASSFATVNTEAFF,TGTGCCAGTAGTTTTGCGACAGTGAACACTGAAGCTTTCTTT
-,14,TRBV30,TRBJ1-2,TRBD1,CAWSIIPGQSSYTF,TGTGCCTGGTCAATCATACCGGGACAGAGTAGCTACACCTTC
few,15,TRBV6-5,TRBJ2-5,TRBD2,CASSPIAGKGETQYF,TGTGCCAGCAGTCCCATAGCGGGGAAGGGGGAGACCCAGTACTTC
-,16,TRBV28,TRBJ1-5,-,CASSPLGGVPNQPQHF,TGTGCCAGCAGTCCCCTGGGAGGGGTCCCCAATCAGCCCCAGCATTTT
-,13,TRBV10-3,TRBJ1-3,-,CAISEAHGNTIYF,TGTGCCATCAGTGAGGCCCATGGAAACACCATATATTTT
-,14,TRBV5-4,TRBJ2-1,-,CASSLPEGYNEQFF,TGTGCCAGCAGCTTGCCAGAAGGTTACAATGAGCAGTTCTTC
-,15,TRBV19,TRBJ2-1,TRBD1,CASSVTGIGNNEQFF,TGTGCCAGTAGTGTGACAGGGATAGGGAACAATGAGCAGTTCTTC
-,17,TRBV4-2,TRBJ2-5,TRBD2,CASSQDLAGGLLETQYF,TGTGCCAGCAGCCAAGATCTAGCGGGGGGGCTTTTGGAGACCCAGTACTTC
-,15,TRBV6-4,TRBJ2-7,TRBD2,CASSAAPGTSYEQYF,TGTGCCAGCAGTGCCGCCCCCGGGACTAGCTACGAGCAGTACTTC
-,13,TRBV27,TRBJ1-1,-,CASSLQGRLLAFF,TGTGCCAGCAGTTTACAGGGGAGGCTACTAGCTTTCTTT
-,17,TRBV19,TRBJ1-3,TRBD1,CASIPGGTGGYGNTIYF,TGTGCCAGTATACCAGGAGGGACAGGGGGCTATGGAAACACCATATATTTT
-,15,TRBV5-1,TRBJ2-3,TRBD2,CASSFNGGTTDTQYF,TGCGCCAGCAGCTTTAACGGGGGGACCACAGATACGCAGTATTTT
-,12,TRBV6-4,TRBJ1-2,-,CASSSDGVIYTF,TGTGCCAGCAGTTCGGACGGAGTTATCTACACCTTC
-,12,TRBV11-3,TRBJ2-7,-,CASSRSGYEQYF,TGTGCCAGCAGCCGATCGGGCTACGAGCAGTACTTC
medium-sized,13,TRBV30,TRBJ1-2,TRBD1,CAWRLGGNYGYTF,TGTGCCTGGAGGTTAGGGGGCAACTATGGCTACACCTTC
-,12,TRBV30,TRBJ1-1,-,CAWKGGDTEAFF,TGTGCCTGGAAAGGGGGAGACACTGAAGCTTTCTTT
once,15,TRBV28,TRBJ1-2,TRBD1,CASSLSTGGVYGYTF,TGTGCCAGCAGTTTATCGACAGGGGGCGTCTATGGCTACACCTTC
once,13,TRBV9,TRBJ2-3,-,CASSVVEGDTQYF,TGTGCCAGCAGCGTAGTAGAGGGGGATACGCAGTATTTT
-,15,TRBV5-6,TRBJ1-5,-,CASSAGGRDGQPQHF,TGTGCCAGCAGCGCCGGAGGGAGAGATGGTCAGCCCCAGCATTTT
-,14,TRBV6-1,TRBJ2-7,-,CASIFTGKRYEQYF,TGTGCCAGCATCTTTACAGGGAAGCGGTACGAGCAGTACTTC
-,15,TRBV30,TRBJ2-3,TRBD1,CASPGQGRSTDTQYF,TGTGCCTCGCCGGGACAGGGACGCTCCACAGATACGCAGTATTTT
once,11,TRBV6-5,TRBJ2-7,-,CASSPSYEQYF,TGTGCCAGCAGCCCCTCCTACGAGCAGTACTTC
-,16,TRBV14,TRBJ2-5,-,CASSLIPLGFQETQYF,TGTGCCAGCAGCCTAATCCCCTTGGGGTTCCAAGAGACCCAGTACTTC
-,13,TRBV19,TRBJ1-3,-,CASSDSSGNTIYF,TGTGCCAGTAGCGACAGCTCTGGAAACACCATATATTTT
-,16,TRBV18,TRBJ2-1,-,CASSIPAPSPGAEQFF,TGTGCCAGCTCCATCCCCGCTCCGTCACCAGGGGCTGAGCAGTTCTTC
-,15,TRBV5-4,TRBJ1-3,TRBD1,CASSPGQGRGNTIYF,TGTGCCAGCAGCCCAGGACAGGGCCGTGGAAACACCATATATTTT
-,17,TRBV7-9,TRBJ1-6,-,CASSLASGVDGNSPLHF,TGTGCCAGCAGCTTAGCGTCGGGGGTAGATGGTAATTCACCCCTCCACTTT
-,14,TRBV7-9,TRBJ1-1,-,CASSLAGVGGEAFF,TGTGCCAGCAGCTTAGCAGGGGTGGGGGGTGAAGCTTTCTTT
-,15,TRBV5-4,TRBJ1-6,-,CASSLVGVRDSPLHF,TGTGCCAGCAGCTTGGTCGGGGTGAGGGATTCACCCCTCCACTTT
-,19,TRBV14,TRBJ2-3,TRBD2,CASSQEASGDSTAIGTQYF,TGTGCCAGCAGCCAAGAAGCTAGCGGGGATTCGACTGCAATAGGTACGCAGTATTTT
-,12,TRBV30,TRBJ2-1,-,CAWSADVLEQFF,TGTGCCTGGAGTGCCGACGTACTTGAGCAGTTCTTC
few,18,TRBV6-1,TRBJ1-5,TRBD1,CASSELGQGFNSNQPQHF,TGTGCCAGCAGTGAATTGGGACAGGGGTTCAATAGCAATCAGCCCCAGCATTTT
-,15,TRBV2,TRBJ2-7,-,CASSDIAGAHYEQYF,TGTGCCAGCAGTGATATTGCGGGGGCCCATTACGAGCAGTACTTC
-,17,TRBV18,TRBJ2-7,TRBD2,CASSPFGRAGAGYEQYF,TGTGCCAGCTCACCATTTGGCCGAGCGGGGGCAGGCTACGAGCAGTACTTC
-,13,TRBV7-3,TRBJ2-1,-,CASSLTRVGEQFF,TGTGCCAGCAGCTTAACGAGGGTGGGTGAGCAGTTCTTC
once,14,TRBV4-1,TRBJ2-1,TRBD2,CASSQGGGGAGKFF,TGCGCCAGCAGCCAAGGTGGCGGGGGGGCCGGTAAGTTCTTC
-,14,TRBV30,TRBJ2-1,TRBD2,CAWSHTGLANEQFF,TGTGCCTGGAGTCACACGGGACTAGCCAATGAGCAGTTCTTC
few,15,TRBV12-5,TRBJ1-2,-,CASGLVQGLLGGYTF,TGTGCTAGTGGTTTGGTACAAGGACTCCTAGGAGGCTACACCTTC
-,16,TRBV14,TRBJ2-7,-,CASSQDRQGPYYEQYF,TGTGCCAGCAGCCAAGATCGGCAGGGGCCCTACTACGAGCAGTACTTC
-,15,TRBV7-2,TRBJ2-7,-,CASSLDGSRVGEQYF,TGTGCCAGCAGCTTAGATGGCTCCAGGGTAGGCGAGCAGTACTTC
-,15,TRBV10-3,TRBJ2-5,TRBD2,CAISDSGGSLETQYF,TGTGCCATCAGTGATAGCGGGGGGTCCTTAGAGACCCAGTACTTC
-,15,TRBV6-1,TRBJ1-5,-,CASRVRGGQGQPQHF,TGTGCCAGCAGGGTGCGAGGGGGGCAAGGACAGCCCCAGCATTTT
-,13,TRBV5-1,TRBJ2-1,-,CASSLENLSEQFF,TGCGCCAGCAGCTTGGAGAACCTCAGTGAGCAGTTCTTC
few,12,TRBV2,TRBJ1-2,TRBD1,CASRGTGQGYTF,TGTGCCAGCAGGGGGACAGGGCAGGGCTACACCTTC
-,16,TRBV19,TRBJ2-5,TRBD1,CASSTTPGTGGGIQYF,TGTGCCAGTAGTACGACTCCCGGGACAGGGGGAGGTATCCAGTACTTC
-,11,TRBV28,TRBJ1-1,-,CASSLTTGTFF,TGTGCCAGCAGTTTAACAACAGGGACTTTCTTT
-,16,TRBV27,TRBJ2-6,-,CASSSHGLSGANVLTF,TGTGCCAGCAGTTCACACGGACTCTCTGGGGCCAACGTCCTGACTTTC
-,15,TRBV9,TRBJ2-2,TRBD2,CASREGGANTGELFF,TGTGCCAGCAGGGAGGGAGGGGCGAACACCGGGGAGCTGTTTTTT